The 14 T cell receptor beta chains below come from one sample, sequenced in a study of OX40 agonist ivuxolimab in advanced cancers. The table came from immunoSEQ multiplex PCR; TCRdb's copy has only in-frame clones and leaves some out. The data contain some 100,000 clones, more than 85% of them singletons. Sequencing used CD4+ or CD8+ T cells sorted from blood, obtained in a trial of the OX40 agonist ivuxolimab. These receptors were taken from an adult with an advanced solid tumor such as melanoma, head and neck, liver or kidney cancer.

This clone was detected once. The gene calls are TRBV2 and TRBJ2-1; a weak D match, TRBD1 (6 bases). This CDR3 comprises 14 residues. V was shortened by 3 bases and J by 7 bases, with 13 bases between the two germline ends. Germline values: CDR1 SNHLY, CDR2 FYNNEI. CDR3 loop: CASSDLTGKNEQFF. CDR3 nucleotide sequence: TGTGCCAGCAGTGACCTGACAGGTAAAAATGAGCAGTTCTTC.

This chain links TRBV9 with TRBJ1-1; TRBD1 is a possible D gene (6 bases). V was clipped by 0 bases and J by 4 bases, with 13 bases between them. CDR1 and CDR2 from the germline V gene are SGDLS and YYNGEE. This CDR3 is built from 15 residues. CDR3 nucleotide sequence: TGTGCCAGCAGCGTAGTGTCCGGGGGGCCCACTGAAGCTTTCTTT. Its translation is CASSVVSGGPTEAFF.

In the case of this clone: This CDR3 is also generated by other DNA sequences in the sample. The CDR3 is CASSESYEQYF. The CDR3 DNA follows: TGTGCCAGCAGTGAATCCTACGAGCAGTACTTC. This chain uses TRBV25-1 with TRBJ2-7; D gene uncertain. This CDR3 has 11 residues. Germline V CDR1 and CDR2: MGHDK, SYGVNS. V dropped 1 base and J dropped 2 bases, with 0 bases sitting between them.

This clone was picked up one time. This chain links TRBV6-5 with TRBJ2-7, with 10 positions matching TRBD1. V was clipped by 6 bases and J by 5 bases; unmatched bases: 10. The germline V gene encodes CDR1 MNHEY and CDR2 SVGAGI. This CDR3 is built from 15 residues. DNA for the CDR3: TGTGCCAGCAGCCCACCGGGACAGGGGCCTGACGAGCAGTACTTC. Encoded protein: CASSPPGQGPDEQYF.

This chain uses TRBV27 with TRBJ2-1; D may correspond to TRBD1 or TRBD2 (5 bases each). This CDR3 comprises 17 residues. The germline V and J ends were trimmed by 2 bases and 8 bases, with 22 bases remaining between them. Germline CDR1 reads MNHEY; CDR2 reads SMNVEV (reference sequence). The CDR3 here is CASSLPGPRAGEYEQFF. The DNA of the CDR3 is TGTGCCAGCAGTTTACCAGGGCCTCGCGCCGGGGAGTATGAGCAGTTCTTC.

This chain connects TRBV9 to TRBJ2-7, with 15 bases lining up with TRBD2. Per germline, CDR1 SGDLS and CDR2 YYNGEE. Germline trimming cut 4 bases from V and 5 bases from J; bases unmatched to any gene: 7. This CDR3 region has 16 residues. Here the CDR3 reads CASSPWTSGRADEQYF. The CDR3 region has the DNA TGTGCCAGCAGCCCTTGGACTAGCGGGAGGGCGGACGAGCAGTACTTC. Together with reference TRBV9 and TRBJ2-7, the CDR3 gives the full variable domain: DSGVTQTPKHLITATGQRVTLRCSPRSGDLSVYWYQQSLDQGLQFLIQYYNGEERAKGNILERFSAQQFPDLHSELNLSSLELGDSALYFCASSPWTSGRADEQYFGPGTRLTVT.

The chain links TRBV19 to TRBJ1-3; unclear D gene. V dropped 3 bases and J dropped 0 bases, with 9 bases sitting between them. The CDR3 is 15 residues long. Per the germline V gene, CDR1 is LNHDA and CDR2 is SQIVND (reference sequence). The CDR3 sequence: CASSMLGSSGNTIYF. CDR3 coding DNA: TGTGCCAGTAGTATGTTAGGAAGCTCTGGAAACACCATATATTTT. The full variable domain, rest sourced from reference TRBV19 and TRBJ1-3, is DGGITQSPKYLFRKEGQNVTLSCEQNLNHDAMYWYRQDPGQGLRLIYYSQIVNDFQKGDIAEGYSVSREKKESFPLTVTSAQKNPTAFYLCASSMLGSSGNTIYFGEGSWLTVV.

This chain joins TRBV5-1 and TRBJ2-7, with 8 bases fitting TRBD1. CDR3 size: 15 residues. The junction had 7 bases not matched to a gene; V was cut back by 4 bases and J by 1 base. Germline V lookup: CDR1 SGHRS, CDR2 YFSETQ. CDR3 in amino acids: CASSPGQGLSYEQYF. CDR3 DNA: TGCGCCAGCAGCCCTGGACAGGGATTATCCTACGAGCAGTACTTC.

This rearrangement joins TRBV19 to TRBJ2-7; 7 bases line up with TRBD1. The CDR3 runs 15 residues. Trimming took 4 bases from V and 3 from J; bases not matched to a gene: 9. The V gene's germline CDR1 is LNHDA and CDR2 SQIVND (reference sequence). CDR3: CASSTYRGLGYEQYF. The CDR3 nucleotides read TGTGCCAGTAGTACCTACAGGGGATTGGGCTACGAGCAGTACTTC.

V usage is TRBV7-2 and J usage is TRBJ2-7; no clear D gene. The CDR3 is 14 amino acids. V shed 2 bases and J shed 5 bases, with 13 bases lying between them. Germline V gene lookup returns CDR1 SGHTA and CDR2 FQGNSA. DNA of the CDR3: TGTGCCAGCAGCTTAATATCCACAAATCACGAGCAGTACTTC. It translates to CASSLISTNHEQYF.

The chain combines TRBV5-6 with TRBJ2-5, with 7 positions matching TRBD2. The CDR3 totals 15 residues. Germline V gene sequence: CDR1 SGHDT, CDR2 YYEEEE. The V gene end was trimmed by 2 bases and the J gene end by 2 bases; junction bases not matched to a gene: 6. CDR3 in DNA: TGTGCCAGCAGCTTTGGGCTAGCGGCTCAAGAGACCCAGTACTTC. Translated, it gives CASSFGLAAQETQYF. Based on the CDR3 plus reference TRBV5-6 and TRBJ2-5, the full variable domain is DAGVTQSPTHLIKTRGQQVTLRCSPKSGHDTVSWYQQALGQGPQFIFQYYEEEERQRGNFPDRFSGHQFPNYSSELNVNALLLGDSALYLCASSFGLAAQETQYFGPGTRLLVL.

The chain employs TRBV19 and TRBJ1-2; D ambiguous. The germline gives CDR1 LNHDA, CDR2 SQIVND (reference sequence). This CDR3 has 13 amino acids. V was cut by 7 bases and J by 1 base, with 10 bases left in between. The CDR3 DNA sequence: TGTGCCAGTACCTTCTCCAGTAACTATGGCTACACCTTC. It translates to CASTFSSNYGYTF.

The chain has TRBV14 and TRBJ2-1, with TRBD1 matching 7 bases. This CDR3 is built from 16 residues. J gave up 8 bases and V 2 bases, and 12 bases lay outside the gene matches. Germline assignment: CDR1 SGHDN and CDR2 FVKESK. CDR3 sequence reads: CASSQSKIDRVYEQFF. CDR3 nucleotide sequence: TGTGCCAGCAGCCAATCTAAGATTGACAGGGTCTATGAGCAGTTCTTC.

This clone was seen once. The chain joins TRBV27 to TRBJ2-7; D is uncertain. V dropped 0 bases and J dropped 7 bases, with 10 bases sitting between them. The CDR3 has 13 amino acids. Germline V CDR1 and CDR2: MNHEY, SMNVEV (reference sequence). The CDR3 sequence is CASSLSALREQYF. The CDR3 coding sequence is TGTGCCAGCAGTTTATCAGCCCTGAGGGAGCAGTACTTC.